Described below is a single TCR beta chain sequence and its context. This clone was seen only a few times. It has no much larger one-base neighbor in the sample; base qualities were not kept. This record comes from a study of T cell repertoires in chronic hepatitis B (dated by TCRdb to between 2018 and 2021). The V end loses 1 base and the J end loses 6 bases, and a stretch of 12 bases separates them. CDR3 length: 14 amino acids, cysteine to phenylalanine. Only CDR3 DNA is held: 42 bases, read in frame from base 1. The germline V gene yields MGHRA for CDR1 and YSYEKL for CDR2. Library prep was done by the immunoSEQ multiplex PCR assay. The source is immuneACCESS, and TCRdb retained only in-frame sequences with V and J called. Part of the clones is not carried over; for the studies checked, unresolved V genes explain less than half of this, and the remainder is unexplained. The sample table holds around 90 clones.

Sequenced material: HBV polymerase (pol387) epitope-specific CD8+ T cells from PBMCs. The chain couples TRBV4-1 to TRBJ1-2; 5 matching bases give a weak D call of TRBD1. The sequence came from a human donor with chronic hepatitis B virus infection. The CDR3 reads as follows: CASSQVGEVNGYTF. The nucleotide sequence reads as follows: TGCGCCAGCAGCCAAGTAGGGGAAGTGAATGGCTACACCTTC.